The 11 T cell receptor beta chains presented below share a single source sample, sequenced in a study of blood T cells in healthy people across ages. For the second PCR, which ran for roughly 6 to 12 cycles, a sample-barcoded 5' primer and a J-beta primer mix were used. TCRdb re-analysed the 5' RACE reads in MiXCR, keeping a single row per CDR3 protein. The table has more than 900,000 distinct CDR3 sequences, 25% to 35% seen once; the top ten hold around 9.6%. This sample was shared with a second study, whose subject was T cells of mothers and their children.

Sequenced sample: blood. These receptors were collected from a woman in her thirties or forties in good health.

This clonotype was counted only a few times. The chain couples TRBV20-1 to TRBJ2-7; 8 bases map to TRBD1. J gave up 2 bases and V 6 bases, and 3 bases lay outside the gene matches. The CDR3 covers 12 residues. From germline, CDR1 is DFQATT and CDR2 SNEGSKA (reference sequence). The CDR3 is CSARDRPYEQYF. The DNA of the CDR3 is TGCAGTGCCCGGGACAGGCCCTACGAGCAGTACTTC.

The chain links TRBV12-3 or TRBV12-4 to TRBJ1-5; perhaps TRBD1 as D (5 bases). This CDR3 spans 13 amino acids. The V end was cut by 7 bases, the J end by 5 bases, with 12 bases between. The CDR3 reads CASNAGRDQPQHF. CDR3 sequence (DNA): TGTGCCAGCAACGCAGGGAGAGATCAGCCCCAGCATTTT.

The chain is built from TRBV3-1 and TRBJ2-3; D tentatively fits TRBD1 or TRBD2 (6 bases each). Germline V gives CDR1 LGHDT, CDR2 YNNKEL (reference sequence). V shed 4 bases and J shed 7 bases, with 15 bases lying between them. This CDR3 has 14 residues. The CDR3 bases are TGTGCCAGCAGCCGACTCTCGGGGGCGAATACGCAGTATTTT. Its translation: CASSRLSGANTQYF.

This sequence joins TRBV20-1 and TRBJ1-4; D unclear. The CDR3 is 10 amino acids. Trimming took 6 bases from V and 7 from J, leaving 6 bases between them. The germline CDR1 and CDR2 sequences are DFQATT and SNEGSKA (reference sequence). DNA of the CDR3: TGCAGTGCGAGGCGTGAAAAACTGTTTTTT. As protein: CSARREKLFF.

There are a few counts of this clonotype. The chain joins TRBV7-8 to TRBJ1-5; tentatively, D is TRBD1 (6 bases). This CDR3 is built from 17 residues. V dropped 5 bases and J dropped 1 base, with 18 bases sitting between them. Germline CDR1 reads SGHVS; CDR2 reads FQNEAQ. In DNA form, the CDR3 reads TGTGCCAGCAGCCCGGGGTCGGGGGGCAGGAGCAATCAGCCCCAGCATTTT. It yields the protein CASSPGSGGRSNQPQHF.

V and J are TRBV9 and TRBJ2-1; 11 bases match TRBD2. The CDR3 covers 16 residues. Germline V gene sequence: CDR1 SGDLS, CDR2 YYNGEE. V dropped 3 bases and J dropped 4; count of bases not matched to a gene: 6. The CDR3 DNA follows: TGTGCCAGCAGCGCGATACTAGCGGGGGCATACAATGAGCAGTTCTTC. Protein sequence: CASSAILAGAYNEQFF.

The rearrangement joins TRBV9 to TRBJ1-5; D not resolved. This CDR3 is built from 14 residues. V lost 0 bases, J lost 1 base, and 5 bases lay in between. CDR1 SGDLS and CDR2 YYNGEE come from the germline V gene. This chain's CDR3 is CASSVARSNQPQHF. In DNA, the CDR3 is TGTGCCAGCAGCGTAGCTCGAAGCAATCAGCCCCAGCATTTT.

A word on this clonotype: A much larger clone lies one base from this, so it may be a read error. This chain uses TRBV24-1 with TRBJ1-2; possible D gene TRBD1, 6 bases. The CDR3 length is 14 residues. Germline-derived CDR1 and CDR2 are KGHDR and SFDVKD. The CDR3 DNA sequence: TGTACCACCAGTGATCACGACAGGACATATGGCTACACCTTC. This translates into CTTSDHDRTYGYTF.

This clonotype was found once. This rearrangement joins TRBV4-3 to TRBJ2-3; 10 bases are a match to TRBD2. The CDR3 extends over 17 amino acids. Looked up from germline, CDR1 is LGHNA and CDR2 is YSLEER. With V trimmed by 1 base and J by 4 bases, 8 bases remained unmatched. The CDR3 loop is CASSQGPAGGGSDTQYF. CDR3 nucleotides: TGCGCCAGCAGCCAAGGGCCAGCGGGGGGGGGTTCAGATACGCAGTATTTT.

This chain uses TRBV27 with TRBJ1-5, with a weak D call TRBD1 (5 bases). The V gene's germline CDR1 is MNHEY and CDR2 SMNVEV (reference sequence). The CDR3 spans 13 residues. V was shortened by 6 bases and J by 7 bases, with 13 bases between the two germline ends. CDR3 nucleotides: TGTGCCAGCAGCCCGACAGTAAAGCAGCCCCAGCATTTT. Translated: CASSPTVKQPQHF.

This clonotype has ten or more counts. This chain connects TRBV27 to TRBJ2-7; 8 bases are shared with TRBD1. The CDR3 consists of 17 residues. CDR1 and CDR2 from the germline V gene are MNHEY and SMNVEV (reference sequence). The J segment lost 3 bases and the V segment lost 6 bases, leaving 16 bases of the junction unmatched. The CDR3 bases are TGTGCCAGCAGCAACCTAATGGGGGGACAGGCGTACTACGAGCAGTACTTC. It translates to CASSNLMGGQAYYEQYF.